This entry features one T cell receptor beta chain sequence. Which antigen it targets is not known. No clone much larger than this one lies a single base away; base qualities are absent. TCRbeta CDR3 regions were amplified from genomic DNA using the immunoSEQ Assay, a bias-controlled multiplex PCR. The paper's data handling went like this. Within the assay, amplification of reference gene primers was used to estimate how many nucleated cells each sample contained. To quantify the absolute abundance of each unique TCRbeta CDR3 rearrangement, sequence reads were collapsed and filtered. For each sample, productive Simpson clonality was calculated by taking the square root of Simpson's diversity index across productive rearrangements. Entries here come from immuneACCESS through TCRdb and include only in-frame sequences with V and J called. Some clones fail to appear in such tables; in the studies checked, an unresolved V gene covers under half of the shortfall, and the cause of the remainder is unknown. Clone size and the V and J calls come from that table; the DNA yielded D and trimming. The sample table holds 250,000 or so clones, of which 80% to 90% were seen once. The ten largest clones take up approximately 4% of the sample.

This sample stems from a study of blood T cell repertoires in COVID-19 (dated by TCRdb to 2020 to 2021). Notes on the research overall: Samples from collaborators originated in the United States, Italy and Spain and spanned both the acute and convalescent phases of COVID-19. The repertoires were released in a freely available public database meant as a resource for research on the immune response to SARS-CoV-2. Where available, HLA class I and class II types were taken from metadata supplied by the sample provider and were not determined by assay-based typing. The material from the prospective study consisted of cDNA or gDNA derived from T cells, B-cell-depleted T cells, or PBMCs. Nearly every sample came with metadata listing a de-identified subject ID, COVID-19 status, age in years and sex. Samples were obtained from the ongoing ImmuneRACE study (first 160 participants) and from approximately 1,200 subjects provided by 6 global collaborators. Deeply sampled blood TCRbeta repertoires from subjects exposed to, actively infected with, or recovered from COVID-19 were included in the dataset. Study-level results and caveats: How much clinical and demographic metadata was included differed by source and by participant, and the metadata was provided uncurated.

According to the germline V gene (reference sequence), CDR1 reads SEHNR and CDR2 reads FQNEAQ. Clipping removes 5 bases from V and 6 bases from J, with 2 as the unmatched junction base count. From cysteine to phenylalanine, the CDR3 is 13 amino acids long. Kept here is only the CDR3 DNA, which spans 39 bases and is read in frame from base 1. In the prospective study, participants were 18 to 89 years old, resided in 24 geographic areas of the United States, and were enrolled through a virtual design. In the prospective study, cohorts were assigned on the basis of participant-reported clinical history obtained from a screening survey and a study questionnaire. Mobile phlebotomists in the prospective study collected whole blood, serum and a nasopharyngeal or oropharyngeal swab from every participant. Prospective study participants could optionally give additional blood draws and questionnaires over an approximately 2-month period. Before DNA extraction, blood samples from the prospective study were shipped at room temperature or frozen.

Source material: PBMCs or T cells enriched from blood (not recorded which). The chain uses TRBV7-9 and TRBJ1-2; TRBD1 lines up with 11 middle nucleotides. This clonotype was sampled from a woman aged 25 to 39 with acute COVID-19. The CDR3 amino acid sequence is: CASSRTGGDGYTF. The sequenced DNA is TGTGCCAGCAGCAGGACAGGGGGCGATGGCTACACCTTC.